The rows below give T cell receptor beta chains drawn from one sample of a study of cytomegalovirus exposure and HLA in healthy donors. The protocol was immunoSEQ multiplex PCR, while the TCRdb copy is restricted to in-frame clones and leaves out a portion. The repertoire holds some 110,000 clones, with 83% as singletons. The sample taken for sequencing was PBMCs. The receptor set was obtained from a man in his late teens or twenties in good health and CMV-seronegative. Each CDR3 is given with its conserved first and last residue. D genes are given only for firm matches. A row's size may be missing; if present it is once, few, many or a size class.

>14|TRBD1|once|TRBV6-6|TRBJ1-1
TGTGCCAGCAGACCGACAGGGAAAACCACTGAAGCTTTCTTT
CASRPTGKTTEAFF
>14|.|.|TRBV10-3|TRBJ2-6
TGTGCCATCACTCCAGGGGCTGGGGCCAACGTCCTGACTTTC
CAITPGAGANVLTF
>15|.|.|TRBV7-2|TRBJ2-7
TGTGCCAGCAGCCCCGCTGGACACCTTACCTACGAGCAGTACTTC
CASSPAGHLTYEQYF
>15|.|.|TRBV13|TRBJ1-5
TGTGCCAGCAGCTTAGGACCGGACACGAATCAGCCCCAGCATTTT
CASSLGPDTNQPQHF
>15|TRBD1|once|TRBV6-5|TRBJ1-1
TGTGCCAGCAGTTACGACAGGGGAGGAGGCACTGAAGCTTTCTTT
CASSYDRGGGTEAFF
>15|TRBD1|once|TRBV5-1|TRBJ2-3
TGCGCCAGCAGCTTGCAGGGGGCTAGCACAGATACGCAGTATTTT
CASSLQGASTDTQYF
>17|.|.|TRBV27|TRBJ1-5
TGTGCCAGCAAAAGTGCAGGGTTCGACGATAGCAATCAGCCCCAGCATTTT
CASKSAGFDDSNQPQHF
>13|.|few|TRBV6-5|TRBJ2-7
TGTGCCAGCAGTTACTCGAAGAGCTACGAGCAGTACTTC
CASSYSKSYEQYF
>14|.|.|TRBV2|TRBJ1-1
TGTGCCAGCAGCTCACAGGGCTTGAGCACTGAAGCTTTCTTT
CASSSQGLSTEAFF
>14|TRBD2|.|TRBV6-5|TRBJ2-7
TGTGCCAGCAGTAGTACTAGCGGGAGCTACGAGCAGTACTTC
CASSSTSGSYEQYF
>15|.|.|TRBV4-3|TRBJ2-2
TGCGCCAGCAGCGAACAGGCGGCGAGGTCCGGGGAGCTGTTTTTT
CASSEQAARSGELFF
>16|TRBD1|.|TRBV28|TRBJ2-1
TGTGCCAGCAGTACCGGCAGGGGGCGAACCTACAATGAGCAGTTCTTC
CASSTGRGRTYNEQFF
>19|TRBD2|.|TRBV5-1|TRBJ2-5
TGCGCCAGCAGCTTGGAACGACTAGCGGGCCCGCCCCTCCGGGAGACCCAGTACTTC
CASSLERLAGPPLRETQYF
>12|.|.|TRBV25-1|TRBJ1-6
TGTGCCAGCAGTGCCAGTCATTCACCCCTCCACTTT
CASSASHSPLHF
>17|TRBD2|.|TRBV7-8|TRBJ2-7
TGTGCCAGCAGCTTAGGAATGTCGGCGGGAGTTTCCTACGAGCAGTACTTC
CASSLGMSAGVSYEQYF
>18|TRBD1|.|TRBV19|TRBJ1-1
TGTGCCAGTAGTACAGACCTCGACAGGGGAGGTCTGATCACTGAAGCTTTCTTT
CASSTDLDRGGLITEAFF
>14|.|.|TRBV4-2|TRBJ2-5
TGTGCCAGCAGCCAAAGTGCGGGCCAGGAGACCCAGTACTTC
CASSQSAGQETQYF
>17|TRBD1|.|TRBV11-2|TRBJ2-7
TGTGCCAGCACCCCCTTGGGGGACAGGGGCTATAGGTACGAGCAGTACTTC
CASTPLGDRGYRYEQYF
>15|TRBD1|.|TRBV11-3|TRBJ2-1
TGTGCCATTAGGACAGGGGGGCCGGGGGGCGATGAGCAGTTCTTC
CAIRTGGPGGDEQFF
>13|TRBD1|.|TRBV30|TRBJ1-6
TGTGCCTGGAGGGACAGGGAGAATTCACCCCTCCACTTT
CAWRDRENSPLHF
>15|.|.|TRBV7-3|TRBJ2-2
TGTGCCAGCAGCCTCGGGCAGGGGGGCACCGGGGAGCTGTTTTTT
CASSLGQGGTGELFF
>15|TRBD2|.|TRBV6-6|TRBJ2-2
TGTGCCAGCAGTCGGCTGACGGGAGGAACCGGGGAGCTGTTTTTT
CASSRLTGGTGELFF
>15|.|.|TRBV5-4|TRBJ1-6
TGTGCCAGCAGCTTGGTCCAGGGTGGAAATTCACCCCTCCACTTT
CASSLVQGGNSPLHF
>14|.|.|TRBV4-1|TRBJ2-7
TGCGCCAGCAGCCAAATAGACAGAAGCTACGAGCAGTACTTC
CASSQIDRSYEQYF
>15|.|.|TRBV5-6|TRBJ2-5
TGTGCCAGTAACCGGGTGGAGGCGGGGAGAAAGACCCAGTACTTC
CASNRVEAGRKTQYF
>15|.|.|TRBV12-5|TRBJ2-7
TGTGCTAGTGGTGCGGGGATACCCGGCTCCTACGAGCAGTACTTC
CASGAGIPGSYEQYF
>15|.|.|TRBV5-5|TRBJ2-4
TGTGCCAGCAGCTTTGGAGGGGGCACCCAAAACATTCAGTACTTC
CASSFGGGTQNIQYF
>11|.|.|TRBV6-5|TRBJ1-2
TGTGCCAGCAGTTCAGGGGATGGCTACACCTTC
CASSSGDGYTF
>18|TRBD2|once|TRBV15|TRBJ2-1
TGTGCCACCAGCAGCCTGTTAACTAGCGGGAGCCCCTACAATGAGCAGTTCTTC
CATSSLLTSGSPYNEQFF
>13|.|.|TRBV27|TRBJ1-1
TGTGCCAGCAGTTACACAGGTATGCCTGAAGCTTTCTTT
CASSYTGMPEAFF
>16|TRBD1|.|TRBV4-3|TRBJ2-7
TGCGCCAGCAGCCAAGATCCGGGGACAGGGTCGAGCGAGCAGTACTTC
CASSQDPGTGSSEQYF
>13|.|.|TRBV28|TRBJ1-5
TGTGCCAGCAGTTTCGGGTTGGGTCAGCCCCAGCATTTT
CASSFGLGQPQHF
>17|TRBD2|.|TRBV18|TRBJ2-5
TGTGCCAGCTCAACGGGGACTAGCGGGAGGGCCCGGGAGACCCAGTACTTC
CASSTGTSGRARETQYF
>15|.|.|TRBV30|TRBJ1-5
TGTGCCTGGGATCTCGGGGGGGCTAGCAATCAGCCCCAGCATTTT
CAWDLGGASNQPQHF
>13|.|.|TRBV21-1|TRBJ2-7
TGTGCCAGCAGCGGACACATGCCCTACGAGCAGTACTTC
CASSGHMPYEQYF
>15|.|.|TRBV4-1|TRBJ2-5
TGCGCCAGCAGCCAAGAGGACCTAGCACGAGAGACCCAGTACTTC
CASSQEDLARETQYF
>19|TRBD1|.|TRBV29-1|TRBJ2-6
TGCAGCGTTGAAACCAGGACGGGGGACAGGGCATCTGGGGCCAACGTCCTGACTTTC
CSVETRTGDRASGANVLTF
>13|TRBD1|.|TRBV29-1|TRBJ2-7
TGCAGCGTAGGTGGGGGACAGCCCTACGAGCAGTACTTC
CSVGGGQPYEQYF
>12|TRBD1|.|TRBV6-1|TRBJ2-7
TGTGCCAGCACCTTAACAGGGGATGAGCAGTACTTC
CASTLTGDEQYF
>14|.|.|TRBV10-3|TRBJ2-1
TGTGCCATCAGGGCCGGGACAAGCCTCGATGAGCAGTTCTTC
CAIRAGTSLDEQFF
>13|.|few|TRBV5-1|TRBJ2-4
TGCGCCAGCAGCTGGGACAACAAAAACATTCAGTACTTC
CASSWDNKNIQYF
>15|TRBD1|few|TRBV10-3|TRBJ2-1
TGTGCCATCAACTCGGACAGGGCCCAATACAATGAGCAGTTCTTC
CAINSDRAQYNEQFF
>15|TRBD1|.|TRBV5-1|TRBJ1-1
TGCGCCAGCAGCTACGGACAGGGCTTGAACACTGAAGCTTTCTTT
CASSYGQGLNTEAFF
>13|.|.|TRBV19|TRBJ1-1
TGTGCCAGTAGTCTCCTCGGGGACACTGAAGCTTTCTTT
CASSLLGDTEAFF
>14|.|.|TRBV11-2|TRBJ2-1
TGTGCCAGTACCTCAGACACAGAATACAATGAGCAGTTCTTC
CASTSDTEYNEQFF
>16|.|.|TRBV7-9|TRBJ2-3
TGTGCCAGCAGCTCCTGGGGGGCGGGAGAAGCAGATACGCAGTATTTT
CASSSWGAGEADTQYF
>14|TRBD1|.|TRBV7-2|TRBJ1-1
TGTGCCAGCAGCTTAGTGAGAGGAGGGGGCTTGACTTTCTTT
CASSLVRGGGLTFF